This T cell receptor (beta chain) comes out of a study of Graves' ophthalmopathy and Graves' hyperthyroidism. Study-wide results and caveats: At about 69% sensitivity and approximately 72% specificity, the model predicted progression of the ophthalmopathy.

This clonotype appeared many times. The target antigen is unknown. The authors diagnosed from clinical symptoms, serum thyroxine, TRAb, thyroid ultrasound and orbital computed tomography. Amplified material comprised TCR beta CDR3 regions derived from RNA transcripts. The library came from an HTBI-primed first-round RT-PCR and a second-round multiplex PCR. TCRdb independently ran MiXCR on the multiplex PCR reads; one entry per CDR3 protein. Among around 1,000,000 distinct CDR3 sequences listed, 36% were seen once. The trim removed 6 bases at V and 7 bases at J, leaving 11 bases unmatched. This CDR3 has 15 residues. The germline CDR1 and CDR2 sequences are SGHDT and YYEEEE.

This sequence was found in an adult man with Graves' hyperthyroidism. This chain joins TRBV5-6 and TRBJ2-2, with TRBD2 matching over 8 bases. Sequencing used peripheral blood or thyroid tissue (not recorded which). As DNA, the CDR3 is TGTGCCAGCATGAAGCGGAGCGGGAGAGTCGGGGAGCTGTTTTTT. Translation: CASMKRSGRVGELFF.